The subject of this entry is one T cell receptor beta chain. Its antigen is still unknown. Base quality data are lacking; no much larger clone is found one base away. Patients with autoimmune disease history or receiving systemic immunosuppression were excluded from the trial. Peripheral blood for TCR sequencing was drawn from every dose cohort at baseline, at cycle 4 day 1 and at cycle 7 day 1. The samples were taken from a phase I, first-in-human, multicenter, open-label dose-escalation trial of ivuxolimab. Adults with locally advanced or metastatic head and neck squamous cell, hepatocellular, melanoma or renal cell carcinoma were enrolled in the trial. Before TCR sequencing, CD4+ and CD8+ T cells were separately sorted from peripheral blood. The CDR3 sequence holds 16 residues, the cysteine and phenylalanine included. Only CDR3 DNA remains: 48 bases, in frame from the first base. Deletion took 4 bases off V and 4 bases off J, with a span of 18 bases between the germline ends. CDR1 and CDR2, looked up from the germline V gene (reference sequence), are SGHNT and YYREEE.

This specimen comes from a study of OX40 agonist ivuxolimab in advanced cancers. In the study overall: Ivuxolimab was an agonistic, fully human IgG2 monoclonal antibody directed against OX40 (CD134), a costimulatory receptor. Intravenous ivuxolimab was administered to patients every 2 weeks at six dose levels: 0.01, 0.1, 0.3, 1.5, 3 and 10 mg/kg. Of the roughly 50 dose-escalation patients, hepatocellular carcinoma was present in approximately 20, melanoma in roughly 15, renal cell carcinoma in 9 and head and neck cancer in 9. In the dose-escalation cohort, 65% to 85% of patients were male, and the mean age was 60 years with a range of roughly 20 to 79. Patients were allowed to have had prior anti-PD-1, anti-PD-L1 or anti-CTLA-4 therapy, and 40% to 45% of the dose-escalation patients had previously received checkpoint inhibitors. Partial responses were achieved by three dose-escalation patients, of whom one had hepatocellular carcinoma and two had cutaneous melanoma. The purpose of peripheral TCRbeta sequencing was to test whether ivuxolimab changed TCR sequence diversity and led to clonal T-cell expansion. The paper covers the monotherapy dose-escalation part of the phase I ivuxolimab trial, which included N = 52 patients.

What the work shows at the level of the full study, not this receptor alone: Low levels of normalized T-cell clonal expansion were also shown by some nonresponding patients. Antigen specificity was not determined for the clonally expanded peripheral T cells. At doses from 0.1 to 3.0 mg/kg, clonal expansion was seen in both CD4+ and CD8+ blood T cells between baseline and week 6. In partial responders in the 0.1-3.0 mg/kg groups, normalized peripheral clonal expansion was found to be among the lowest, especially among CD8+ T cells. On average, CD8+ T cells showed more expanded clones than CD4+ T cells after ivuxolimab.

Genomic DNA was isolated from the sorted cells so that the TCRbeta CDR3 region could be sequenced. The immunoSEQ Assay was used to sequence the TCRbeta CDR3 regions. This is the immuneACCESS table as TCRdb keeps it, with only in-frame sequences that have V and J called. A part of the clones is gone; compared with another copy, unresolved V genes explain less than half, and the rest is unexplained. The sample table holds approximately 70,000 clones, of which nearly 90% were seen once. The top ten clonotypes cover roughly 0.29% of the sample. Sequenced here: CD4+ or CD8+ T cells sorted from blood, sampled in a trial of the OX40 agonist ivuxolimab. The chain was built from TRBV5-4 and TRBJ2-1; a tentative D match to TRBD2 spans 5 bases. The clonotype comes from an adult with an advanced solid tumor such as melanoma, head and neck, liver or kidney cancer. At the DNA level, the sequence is TGTGCCAGCAGCCCGAATCTTGAGGGCCGGTACAATGAGCAGTTCTTC. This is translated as CASSPNLEGRYNEQFF.